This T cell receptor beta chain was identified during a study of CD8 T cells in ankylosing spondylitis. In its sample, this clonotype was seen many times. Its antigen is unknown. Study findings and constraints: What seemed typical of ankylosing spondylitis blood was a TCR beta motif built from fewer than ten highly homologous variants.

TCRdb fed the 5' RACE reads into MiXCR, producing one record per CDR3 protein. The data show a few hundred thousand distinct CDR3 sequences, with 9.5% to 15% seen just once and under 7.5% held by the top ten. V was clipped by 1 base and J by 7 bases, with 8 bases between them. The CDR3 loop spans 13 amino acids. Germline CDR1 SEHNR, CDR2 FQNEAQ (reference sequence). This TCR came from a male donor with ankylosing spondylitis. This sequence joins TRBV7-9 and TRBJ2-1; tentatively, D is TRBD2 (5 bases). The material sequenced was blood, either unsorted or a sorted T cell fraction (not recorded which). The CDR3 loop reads CASSLVTGNEQFF. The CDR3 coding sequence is TGTGCCAGCAGCTTAGTAACGGGGAATGAGCAGTTCTTC. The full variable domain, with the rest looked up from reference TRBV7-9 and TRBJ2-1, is DTGVSQNPRHKITKRGQNVTFRCDPISEHNRLYWYRQTLGQGPEFLTYFQNEAQLEKSRLLSDRFSAERPKGSFSTLEIQRTEQGDSAMYLCASSLVTGNEQFFGPGTRLTVL.